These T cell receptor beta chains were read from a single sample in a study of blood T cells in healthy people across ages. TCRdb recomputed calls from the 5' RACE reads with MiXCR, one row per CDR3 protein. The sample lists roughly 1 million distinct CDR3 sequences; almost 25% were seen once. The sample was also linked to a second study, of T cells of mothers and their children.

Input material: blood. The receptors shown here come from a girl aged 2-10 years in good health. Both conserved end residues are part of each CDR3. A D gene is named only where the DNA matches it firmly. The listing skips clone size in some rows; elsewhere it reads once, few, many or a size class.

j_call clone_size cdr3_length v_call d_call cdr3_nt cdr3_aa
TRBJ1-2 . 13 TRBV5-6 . TGTGCCAGCAGCTTGTCCGCCACGGCGGGCTACACCTTC CASSLSATAGYTF
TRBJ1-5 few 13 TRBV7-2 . TGTGCCAGCAGCTTATTAATGGGTCAGCCCCAGCATTTT CASSLLMGQPQHF
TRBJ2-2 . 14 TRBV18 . TGTGCCAGCTCACCTTCCATTAGCACCGGGGAGCTGTTTTTT CASSPSISTGELFF
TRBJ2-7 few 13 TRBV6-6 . TGTGCCAGCAGTTACGGTATCTCCTACGAGCAGTACTTC CASSYGISYEQYF
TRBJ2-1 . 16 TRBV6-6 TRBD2 TGTGCCAGCAGTCACCCGGGACTAGCGGGGAACAATGAGCAGTTCTTC CASSHPGLAGNNEQFF
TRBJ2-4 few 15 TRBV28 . TGTGCCAGCAGACCCCCAGGGAAAGCCAAAAACATTCAGTACTTC CASRPPGKAKNIQYF
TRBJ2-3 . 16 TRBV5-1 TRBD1 TGCGCCAGCAGTTCTGCCCGGGACAGGAGCACAGATACGCAGTATTTT CASSSARDRSTDTQYF
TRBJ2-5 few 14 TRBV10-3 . TGTGCCATCAGTGTGGCAGGGAGCATCGATGAGCAGTACTTC CAISVAGSIDEQYF
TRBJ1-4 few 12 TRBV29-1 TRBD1 TGCAGCGCCTGGACAGGGATTGAAAAACTGTTTTTT CSAWTGIEKLFF
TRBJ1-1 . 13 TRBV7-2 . TGTGCCAGCAGCAACAGATTAGGTCCTGAAGCTTTCTTT CASSNRLGPEAFF